Reported below is one T cell receptor beta chain. Random hexamers were used to reverse transcribe about 0.45 to 1 ug of RNA. TCRdb redid the calling of the immunoSEQ multiplex PCR reads with MiXCR, one entry per CDR3 protein. The sample consists of 200,000 or so distinct CDR3 sequences, around 96% of them appearing once. The length of the CDR3 is 17 residues. Germline loops: CDR1 LNHNV, CDR2 YYDKDF (reference sequence). V dropped 1 base and J dropped 8; count of bases not matched to a gene: 13. The record originates from a study of CD8 T cells in Susac syndrome. The chain links TRBV15 to TRBJ1-4; 7 positions match TRBD1. The sequence was obtained from a human donor with multiple sclerosis. Sequences were obtained from CD4+ T cells from PBMCs. The CDR3: CATSRGRARGGEEKLFF. The CDR3 nucleotides are TGTGCCACCAGCAGAGGCCGTGCCAGGGGGGGCGAGGAAAAACTGTTTTTT.